The 22 T cell receptor beta chains below were found in one sample sequenced in a study of blood T cell repertoires in COVID-19. Sequenced by immunoSEQ multiplex PCR; TCRdb stores in-frame clones only, minus some. Among 35,000 or so clones listed, 90% to 95% were seen once. Source material: peripheral blood. The source of these receptors is a man aged 60-69 years with active or convalescent COVID-19.

The chain joins TRBV7-8 to TRBJ2-1; TRBD2 matches 12 bases. After removal of 4 bases from V and 8 bases from J, the junction contained 6 bases not matched to a gene. The germline V gene encodes CDR1 SGHVS and CDR2 FQNEAQ. The length of the CDR3 is 15 residues. The CDR3 DNA is TGTGCCAGCAGCTCTAGCGGGAGGGCCACCGATGAGCAGTTCTTC. It translates to CASSSSGRATDEQFF. The whole variable domain, remainder taken from reference TRBV7-8 and TRBJ2-1, is GAGVSQSPRYKVAKRGQDVALRCDPISGHVSLFWYQQALGQGPEFLTYFQNEAQLDKSGLPSDRFFAERPEGSVSTLKIQRTQQEDSAVYLCASSSSGRATDEQFFGPGTRLTVL.

The table lists this clone with a few counts. The chain joins TRBV7-9 to TRBJ2-2, with TRBD2 as a possible D gene (5 bases). This CDR3 is 17 amino acids long. From germline, CDR1 is SEHNR and CDR2 FQNEAQ (reference sequence). Trimming cost V 4 bases and J 4 bases, with 19 bases left between them. The CDR3 sequence is CASSSPVASIGTGELFF. As DNA, the CDR3 is TGTGCCAGCAGCTCCCCCGTGGCTAGCATTGGCACCGGGGAGCTGTTTTTT.

This clone was observed a few times. The chain recombines TRBV27 with TRBJ1-5; a possible D gene is TRBD1 (6 bases). This CDR3 contains 16 residues. Looked up from germline, CDR1 is MNHEY and CDR2 is SMNVEV (reference sequence). V lost 4 bases and J lost 4, with 17 bases in between. CDR3 in amino acids: CASSSTGLGTNQPQHF. In DNA, the CDR3 is TGTGCCAGCAGTTCAACAGGATTGGGGACAAATCAGCCCCAGCATTTT.

The chain combines TRBV28 with TRBJ1-5, with 9 bases aligning to TRBD1. Unmatched junction bases numbered 4, after V lost 2 bases and J lost 5 bases. The length of the CDR3 is 15 residues. Germline-derived CDR1 and CDR2 are MDHEN and SYDVKM. For the CDR3, the DNA is TGTGCCAGCAGTTTACTGGGACAGGGATATCAGCCCCAGCATTTT. This gives the protein CASSLLGQGYQPQHF.

This chain uses TRBV27 with TRBJ2-7; possible D gene TRBD1, 6 bases. Germline V gene data show CDR1 as MNHEY and CDR2 as SMNVEV (reference sequence). The CDR3 sequence is 19 residues long. The V and J ends lost 3 bases and 1 base respectively, with 25 bases between them. As DNA, the CDR3 is TGTGCCAGCAGTTTTCGGGCCCCCCAACAGGGAATCGGGTCCTACGAGCAGTACTTC. This encodes CASSFRAPQQGIGSYEQYF.

V usage is TRBV11-2 and J usage is TRBJ1-6; D ambiguous. Germline CDR1 and CDR2: SGHAT and FQNNGV. The CDR3 totals 14 residues. V lost 7 bases to trimming and J lost 4 bases, with 11 bases between them. DNA of the CDR3: TGTGCCAGCACCCCCGAACTATATAATTCACCCCTCCACTTT. Amino acid sequence: CASTPELYNSPLHF. Combining the CDR3 with reference TRBV11-2 and TRBJ1-6 gives the whole variable domain EAGVAQSPRYKIIEKRQSVAFWCNPISGHATLYWYQQILGQGPKLLIQFQNNGVVDDSQLPKDRFSAERLKGVDSTLKIQPAKLEDSAVYLCASTPELYNSPLHFGNGTRLTVT.

The CDR3 loop is CAWSAGNSNQPQHF. In nucleotides, the CDR3 is TGTGCCTGGAGCGCCGGGAATAGCAATCAGCCCCAGCATTTT. The chain joins TRBV30 to TRBJ1-5; no definite D call. V lost 3 bases to trimming and J lost 0 bases, with 9 bases between them. CDR3 length equals 14 residues. Germline V gene sequence: CDR1 GTSNPN, CDR2 SVGIG (reference sequence).

The V and J genes are TRBV28 and TRBJ1-2, with D perhaps matching TRBD1 (6 bases). CDR1 is MDHEN, CDR2 SYDVKM, per germline. The CDR3 covers 13 residues. V lost 8 bases to trimming and J lost 2 bases, with 12 bases between them. CDR3 DNA: TGTGCCAGCCTATTACAGGGAAACTATGGCTACACCTTC. Translating gives CASLLQGNYGYTF.

The CDR3 protein is CASSLLRGSSYNEQFF. The CDR3 DNA follows: TGCGCCAGCAGCTTGTTAAGGGGTAGCTCCTACAATGAGCAGTTCTTC. The V gene is TRBV5-1, the J gene TRBJ2-1; a weak D match, TRBD1 (5 bases). Germline values: CDR1 SGHRS, CDR2 YFSETQ. The CDR3 totals 16 residues. The V and J ends lost 1 base and 0 bases respectively, with 11 bases between them. The full variable domain, completed using reference TRBV5-1 and TRBJ2-1, is KAGVTQTPRYLIKTRGQQVTLSCSPISGHRSVSWYQQTPGQGLQFLFEYFSETQRNKGNFPGRFSGRQFSNSRSEMNVSTLELGDSALYLCASSLLRGSSYNEQFFGPGTRLTVL.

The V call is TRBV19, the J call TRBJ1-5; the D is unclear. V lost 0 bases to trimming and J lost 1 base, with 10 bases between them. CDR3 length: 16 amino acids. Germline CDR1 LNHDA, CDR2 SQIVND (reference sequence). CDR3 in DNA: TGTGCCAGTAGTATAGACCCAGTCGCAAGCAATCAGCCCCAGCATTTT. Protein product: CASSIDPVASNQPQHF.

The chain has TRBV5-6 and TRBJ1-4, with 7 bases lining up with TRBD1. The CDR3 is 15 amino acids. From germline, CDR1 is SGHDT and CDR2 YYEEEE. V was pared by 3 bases and J by 10 bases, with 12 bases of the junction left unmatched. The CDR3: CASSSSGGLTRKLFF. The CDR3, as DNA: TGTGCCAGCAGCTCCTCAGGGGGATTAACCAGAAAACTGTTTTTT.

The chain joins TRBV5-4 to TRBJ1-1; 7 nucleotides line up with TRBD1. The germline V gene has CDR1 SGHNT and CDR2 YYREEE (reference sequence). J gave up 3 bases and V 4 bases, and 3 bases lay outside the gene matches. The CDR3 totals 13 residues. CDR3 amino acids: CASSPTGDTEAFF. CDR3 nucleotide sequence: TGTGCCAGCAGCCCCACAGGGGACACTGAAGCTTTCTTT.

This clone was recorded once. This chain connects TRBV7-8 to TRBJ2-7; 8 bases map to TRBD1. J gave up 1 base and V 3 bases, and 2 bases lay outside the gene matches. In germline, CDR1 is SGHVS, CDR2 FQNEAQ. The CDR3 totals 14 residues. The DNA for the CDR3 is TGTGCCAGCAGCTTCCGACAGGGGTCCTACGAGCAGTACTTC. Translation gives CASSFRQGSYEQYF.

The chain is built from TRBV15 and TRBJ1-2, with a weak D call TRBD1 (5 bases). V lost 1 base and J lost 8, with 11 bases in between. The germline CDR1 and CDR2 sequences are LNHNV and YYDKDF (reference sequence). The CDR3 spans 13 residues. In DNA form, the CDR3 reads TGTGCCACCAGCAGAGGGGGCGACGACGGCTACACCTTC. This sequence encodes CATSRGGDDGYTF. Combining the CDR3 with reference TRBV15 and TRBJ1-2 gives the whole variable domain DAMVIQNPRYQVTQFGKPVTLSCSQTLNHNVMYWYQQKSSQAPKLLFHYYDKDFNNEADTPDNFQSRRPNTSFCFLDIRSPGLGDTAMYLCATSRGGDDGYTFGSGTRLTVV.

The rearrangement links TRBV7-3 to TRBJ2-2; 9 bases match TRBD2. J was trimmed by 1 base and V by 0 bases; bases with no gene match: 6. Germline assignment: CDR1 SGHTA and CDR2 FQGTGA. The CDR3 is 18 residues long. The CDR3 loop reads CASSLTVKAGGNTGELFF. DNA for the CDR3: TGTGCCAGCAGCTTAACGGTTAAAGCGGGAGGGAACACCGGGGAGCTGTTTTTT.

V usage is TRBV24-1 and J usage is TRBJ1-1; D call uncertain. The CDR3 is made up of 14 amino acids. In germline, CDR1 is KGHDR, CDR2 SFDVKD. V was shortened by 6 bases and J by 1 base, with 11 bases between the two germline ends. The CDR3 region is CATSRGYSNTEAFF. The CDR3 DNA sequence: TGTGCCACCAGTCGAGGTTATTCGAACACTGAAGCTTTCTTT.

The chain couples TRBV24-1 to TRBJ1-2; D remains ambiguous. In germline, CDR1 is KGHDR, CDR2 SFDVKD. The CDR3 runs to 15 residues. The ends were cut back, 8 bases at V and 5 bases at J, with 20 bases in the middle. The CDR3 sequence: CATTIRARVIYGYTF. The CDR3 region has the DNA TGTGCCACCACTATTAGGGCGCGGGTTATTTATGGCTACACCTTC.

As DNA, the CDR3 is TGCGCCAGCAGCTTCGGGACAGGGTTCTACGAGCAGTACTTC. Its protein product is CASSFGTGFYEQYF. The chain employs TRBV5-1 and TRBJ2-7; 9 positions agree with TRBD1. The CDR3 is 14 residues long. V lost 2 bases, J lost 3 bases, and 3 bases stayed unmatched. Germline CDR1 and CDR2: SGHRS and YFSETQ.

The chain has TRBV5-1 and TRBJ1-2, with TRBD1 identical over 9 bases. Germline V CDR1 and CDR2: SGHRS, YFSETQ. The V and J ends lost 8 bases and 5 bases, in that order; junction bases with no gene match: 10. This CDR3 spans 14 amino acids. The CDR3, as DNA: TGCGCCAGACTTACAGGGGGCGCGGGGTATGGCTACACCTTC. Translating gives CARLTGGAGYGYTF.

The chain uses TRBV7-2 and TRBJ1-2, with a possible D match to TRBD1 (6 bases). The CDR3 is 12 residues long. CDR1 SGHTA and CDR2 FQGNSA come from the germline V gene. The V and J ends lost 6 bases and 8 bases respectively, with 13 bases between them. The CDR3 coding sequence is TGTGCCAGCAGTTCCGACAGGATCGGCTACACCTTC. This gives the protein CASSSDRIGYTF.

The J gene is TRBJ2-7, the V gene TRBV14; D perhaps matches TRBD1 (6 bases). The germline V and J ends were trimmed by 4 bases and 5 bases, with 15 bases remaining between them. The length of the CDR3 is 14 residues. Germline V lookup: CDR1 SGHDN, CDR2 FVKESK. CDR3 amino acids: CASSPWTVKDEQYF. The CDR3 DNA follows: TGTGCCAGCAGCCCCTGGACAGTAAAGGACGAGCAGTACTTC.

This rearrangement joins TRBV3-1 (or the pseudogene TRBV3-2) to TRBJ2-7, with a tentative D call TRBD1 (6 bases). Germline V gene lookup returns CDR1 LGHDT and CDR2 YNNKEL (reference sequence). This CDR3 has 15 amino acids. The V and J ends lost 1 base and 4 bases respectively, with 14 bases between them. The DNA of the CDR3 is TGTGCCAGCAGCCAAGCATCGCAGGGGCCATACGAGCAGTACTTC. It specifies CASSQASQGPYEQYF.